This T cell receptor beta chain was documented in a study of T cell responses to AZD1222 COVID-19 vaccine. Worth noting for this clone: The target antigen is unknown.

CDR1 KGHSH and CDR2 LQKENI come from the germline V gene. V was shortened by 3 bases and J by 0 bases, with 10 bases between the two germline ends. CDR3 size: 15 residues. Libraries were prepared by immunoSEQ multiplex PCR; TCRdb keeps only in-frame clonotypes and omits some of them. This table holds 170,000 or so clones, about nine tenths found once. Points from the study as a whole: Donor demographics were predominantly white British with a female majority; clonal diversity may be underestimated. Across spike, vaccine-associated CD4 TCRs were found, dominant at 160-218 and 743-854.

The specimen comprised peripheral blood, sampled on day 0 of AZD1222 vaccination. The origin of this receptor is an adult in good health. V gene TRBV18 combines with J gene TRBJ2-3; possibly TRBD1 or TRBD2 for D (5 bases each). DNA of the CDR3: TGTGCCAGCTCACCGCCCTGGGGGAGCACAGATACGCAGTATTTT. Translating gives CASSPPWGSTDTQYF.